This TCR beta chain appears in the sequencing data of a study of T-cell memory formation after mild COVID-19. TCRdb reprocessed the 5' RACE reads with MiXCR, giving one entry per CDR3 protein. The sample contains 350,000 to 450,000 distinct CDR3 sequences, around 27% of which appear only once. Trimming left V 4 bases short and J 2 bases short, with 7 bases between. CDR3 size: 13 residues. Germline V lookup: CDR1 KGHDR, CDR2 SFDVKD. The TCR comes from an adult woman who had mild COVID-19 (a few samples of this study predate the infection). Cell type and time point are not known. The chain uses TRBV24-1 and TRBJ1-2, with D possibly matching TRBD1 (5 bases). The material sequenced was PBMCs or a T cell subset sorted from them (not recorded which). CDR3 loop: CATSETENYGYTF. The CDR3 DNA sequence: TGTGCCACCAGTGAGACAGAGAACTATGGCTACACCTTC.